This TCR beta chain was retrieved from a study of cytomegalovirus exposure and HLA in healthy donors. Whole-study findings and limits: In all likelihood, a cluster of highly shared sequence variants was a sequencing artifact.

Germline V gene data show CDR1 as SGHRS and CDR2 as YFSETQ. Trimming cost V 1 base and J 7 bases, with 12 bases left between them. The CDR3 covers 14 residues. The PCR had 60 Vbeta and 13 Jbeta primers. Produced via immunoSEQ multiplex PCR; TCRdb's table is partial and in-frame only. The sample contains roughly 120,000 clones, roughly 69% of which appear only once. As regards this clone: Its antigen is unknown.

This TCR was recovered from a middle-aged woman in good health and CMV-seropositive. Sequencing was carried out using PBMCs. The chain uses TRBV5-1 and TRBJ2-1, with D possibly being TRBD1 (6 bases). The CDR3 DNA reads as TGCGCCAGCAGCTTGCCGCAGGGGTTGAATGAGCAGTTCTTC. It is translated as CASSLPQGLNEQFF.